The clone carrying this T cell receptor (beta chain) came up once. Its antigen is unknown. Libraries were prepared by immunoSEQ multiplex PCR; TCRdb keeps only in-frame clonotypes and omits some of them. In the table there are roughly 2 million clones, 85% to 95% of which are singletons. Trimming removed 4 bases from V and 4 bases from J; junction bases left unmatched: 4. This CDR3 contains 16 residues. Germline lookup yields CDR1 MNHEY and CDR2 SMNVEV (reference sequence). These data originate in a study of shared clonotypes between healthy human individuals. Whole-study findings and limits: Exclusively blood specimens were collected; tissue repertoires likely differ. With few donors, the genetic and exposure-history diversity represented was limited.

The sequencing sample was made of naive CD4+ T cells sorted from blood. This sample's subset: CD45RA+ positively selected. The chain employs TRBV27 and TRBJ2-1, with 13 nucleotides matching TRBD2. The TCR sequence derives from a man between 18 and 29 years old in good health. The CDR3 DNA is TGTGCCAGCAGTTATGGGACTAGCGGGACTTACAATGAGCAGTTCTTC. It encodes CASSYGTSGTYNEQFF.